This T cell receptor (beta chain) was retrieved from a study of CD4 T cells in relation to SARS-CoV-2 and coronaviruses. General study results and limits: About 65% of donors had memory CD4+ clonotypes crossrecognizing SARS-CoV-2 and common cold coronavirus spike. Crossreactivity was assessed only for spike protein, not other viral proteins.

The table came from immunoSEQ multiplex PCR; TCRdb's copy has only in-frame clones and leaves some out. The repertoire holds under 20,000 clones, with roughly 81% as singletons. V gave up 2 bases and J gave up 8 bases, with 10 bases separating them. CDR1 and CDR2 (germline): MNHEY, SVGEGT. The CDR3 consists of 13 residues. CD4+ T cells from unexposed donors were obtained before the COVID-19 pandemic (2011-2018). CD4+ T cells were isolated from the cells after roughly 11 days of culture. Testing used SARS-CoV-2 S/N and four cold-coronavirus spikes on unexposed-donor CD4+ T cells, cells permitting. As regards this clone: Its antigen is unknown.

The clonotype was recovered from a human donor in good health. Sample: CD4+ T cells from PBMCs, cultured in vitro. The chain has TRBV6-2 or TRBV6-3 and TRBJ2-1; D perhaps matches TRBD2 (6 bases). DNA for the CDR3: TGTGCCAGCAGTTACGGGCCGGGGGATGAGCAGTTCTTC. Its translation: CASSYGPGDEQFF.